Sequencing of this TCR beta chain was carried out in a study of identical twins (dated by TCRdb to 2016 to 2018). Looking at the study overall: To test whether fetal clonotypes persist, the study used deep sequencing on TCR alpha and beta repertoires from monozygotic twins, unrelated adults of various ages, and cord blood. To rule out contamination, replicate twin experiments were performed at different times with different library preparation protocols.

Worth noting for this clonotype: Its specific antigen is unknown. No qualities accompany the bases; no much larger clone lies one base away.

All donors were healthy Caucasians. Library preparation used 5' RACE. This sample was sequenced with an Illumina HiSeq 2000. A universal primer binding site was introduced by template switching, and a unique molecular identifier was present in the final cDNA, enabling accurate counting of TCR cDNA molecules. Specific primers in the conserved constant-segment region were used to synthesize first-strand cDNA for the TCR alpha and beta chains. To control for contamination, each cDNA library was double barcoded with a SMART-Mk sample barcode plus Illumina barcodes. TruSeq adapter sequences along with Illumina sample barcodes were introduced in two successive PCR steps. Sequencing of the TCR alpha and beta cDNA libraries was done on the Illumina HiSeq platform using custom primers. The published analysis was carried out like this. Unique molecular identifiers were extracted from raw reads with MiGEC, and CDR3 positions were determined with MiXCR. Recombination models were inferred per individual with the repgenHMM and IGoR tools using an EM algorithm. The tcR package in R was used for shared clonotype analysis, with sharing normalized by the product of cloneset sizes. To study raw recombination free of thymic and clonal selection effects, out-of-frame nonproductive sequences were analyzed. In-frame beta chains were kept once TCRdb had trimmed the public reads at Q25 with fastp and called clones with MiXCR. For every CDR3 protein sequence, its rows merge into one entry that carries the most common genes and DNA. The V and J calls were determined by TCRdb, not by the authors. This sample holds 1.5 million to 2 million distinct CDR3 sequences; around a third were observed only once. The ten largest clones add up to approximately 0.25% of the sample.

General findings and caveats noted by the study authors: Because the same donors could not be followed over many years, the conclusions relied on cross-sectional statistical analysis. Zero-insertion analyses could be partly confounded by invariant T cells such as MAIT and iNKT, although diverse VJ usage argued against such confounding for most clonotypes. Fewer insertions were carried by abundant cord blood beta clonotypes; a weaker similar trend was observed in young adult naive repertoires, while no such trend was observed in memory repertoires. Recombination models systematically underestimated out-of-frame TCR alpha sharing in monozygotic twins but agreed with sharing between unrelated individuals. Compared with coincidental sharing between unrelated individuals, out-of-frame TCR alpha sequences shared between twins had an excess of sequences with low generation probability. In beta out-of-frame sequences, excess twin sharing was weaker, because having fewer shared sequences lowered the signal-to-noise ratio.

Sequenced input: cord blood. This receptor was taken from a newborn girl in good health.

In nucleotides, the sequence is TGTGCCATCAGCCCAGGACTAGCGGGAGTTAATGAGCAGTTCTTC. Its translation is CAISPGLAGVNEQFF. The rearrangement joined TRBV10-3 to TRBJ2-1; 13 central bases correspond to TRBD2. The CDR3 has 15 amino acids, counting the end cysteine and phenylalanine. The entry retains the CDR3 DNA only, 45 bases that are in frame from base 1. CDR1 is given as ENHRY and CDR2 as SYGVKD, both from the germline V gene. V trim: 6 bases; J trim: 7 bases; unmatched bases: 6.